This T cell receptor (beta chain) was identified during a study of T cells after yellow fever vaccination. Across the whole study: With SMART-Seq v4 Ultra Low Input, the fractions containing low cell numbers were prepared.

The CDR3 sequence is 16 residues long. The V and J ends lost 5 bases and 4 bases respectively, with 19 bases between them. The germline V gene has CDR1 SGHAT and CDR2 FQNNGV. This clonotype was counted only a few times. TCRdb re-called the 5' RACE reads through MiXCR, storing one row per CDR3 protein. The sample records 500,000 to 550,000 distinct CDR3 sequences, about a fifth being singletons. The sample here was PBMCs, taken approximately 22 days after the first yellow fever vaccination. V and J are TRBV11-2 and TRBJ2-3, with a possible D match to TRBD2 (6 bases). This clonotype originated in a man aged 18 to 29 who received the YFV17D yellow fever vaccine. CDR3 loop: CASSPRRGNVADTQYF. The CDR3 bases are TGTGCCAGCAGCCCCCGCCGGGGGAACGTCGCAGATACGCAGTATTTT.